This TCR beta chain was observed in a study of blood T cell repertoires in COVID-19. V shed 5 bases, J shed 0 bases, and the junction held 0 bases outside the gene matches. There are 14 residues in the CDR3. Germline-derived CDR1 and CDR2 are MNHEY and SMNVEV (reference sequence). Among Cohort 3 donors, those recovered had two negative PCRs, clearance, or symptom resolution. The protocol was immunoSEQ multiplex PCR, while the TCRdb copy is restricted to in-frame clones and leaves out a portion. The sample holds 170,000 or so clones, 87% seen once. The chain uses TRBV27 and TRBJ2-5; 10 positions agree with TRBD1. Input material: PBMCs or T cells enriched from blood (not recorded which). The clonotype originates from a woman aged 50 to 65 who had recovered from COVID-19. The CDR3 sequence is CASSDRGHQETQYF. The CDR3 DNA follows: TGTGCCAGCAGTGACAGGGGGCACCAAGAGACCCAGTACTTC.